This TCR beta chain was profiled in a study of beta chain features in type 1 diabetes. Study context: Cell yields, gender and age were comparable in patients and healthy donors. Cells sorted and examined across all samples totaled approximately 100,000,000. General study points: Sampled from patients, naive, central memory and Treg TCRB repertoires appeared more similar than those sampled from healthy donors.

This clone was detected a few times. Its antigen is not known. The authors reverse transcribed all of the isolated RNA, so sequencing captured expressed TCRB transcripts. Clones were read by immunoSEQ multiplex PCR, and TCRdb kept only the in-frame ones, dropping some. Of around 140,000 clones in the sample, 9.5% to 10% were seen once. This CDR3 is built from 16 residues. V dropped 4 bases and J dropped 4 bases, with 20 bases sitting between them. The germline CDR1 and CDR2 sequences are SGHRS and YFSETQ. This TCR was sampled from a middle-aged woman in good health. The V and J genes are TRBV5-1 and TRBJ1-1; no reliable D call. Specimen: central memory CD4+ T cells from blood. DNA for the CDR3: TGCGCCAGCAGCCTGGCCATTACTCCCAGGTCCACTGAAGCTTTCTTT. Encoded protein: CASSLAITPRSTEAFF.